This T cell receptor (beta chain) emerged from a study of blood T cells in healthy people across ages. The authors ran a second PCR of roughly 6 to 12 cycles using a sample-barcoded 5' primer and a J-beta primer mix. TCRdb re-derived calls from the 5' RACE reads in MiXCR, one entry per CDR3 protein. The table records about 830,000 distinct CDR3 sequences, around 68% of them present only once. The CDR3 consists of 12 residues. The V end lost 6 bases, the J end lost 11 bases, and 17 bases lay between the germline ends. Whole-study results and caveats: Using unsorted PBMCs precluded a conclusive naive versus antigen-experienced comparison. Roughly linearly, TCR beta diversity per million T cells fell as age increased. Possibly, changes in expanded clonotypes were confounded because donor CMV status was unknown.

Worth noting for this clonotype: As yet, its antigen is unknown.

Total RNA was extracted at no less than 6 micrograms per sample. Sequencing used blood. This chain joins TRBV12-3 or TRBV12-4 and TRBJ2-7; tentatively, D is TRBD1 (5 bases). The sequence came from a man aged 25 to 40 in good health. CDR3 amino acids: CASSKPGATEYF. In DNA, the CDR3 is TGTGCCAGCAGCAAGCCTGGGGCCACAGAGTACTTC.